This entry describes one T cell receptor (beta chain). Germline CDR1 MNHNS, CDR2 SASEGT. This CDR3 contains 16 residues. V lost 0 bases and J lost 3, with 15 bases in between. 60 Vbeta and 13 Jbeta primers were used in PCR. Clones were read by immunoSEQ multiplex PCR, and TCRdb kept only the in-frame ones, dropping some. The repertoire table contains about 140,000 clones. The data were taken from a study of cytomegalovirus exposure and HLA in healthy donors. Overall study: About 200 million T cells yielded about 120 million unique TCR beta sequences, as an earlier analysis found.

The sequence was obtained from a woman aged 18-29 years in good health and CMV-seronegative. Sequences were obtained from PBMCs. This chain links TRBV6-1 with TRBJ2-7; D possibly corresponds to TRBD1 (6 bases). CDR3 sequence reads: CASSEASGQGSYEQYF. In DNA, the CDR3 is TGTGCCAGCAGTGAAGCCTCAGGGCAGGGGAGCTACGAGCAGTACTTC.